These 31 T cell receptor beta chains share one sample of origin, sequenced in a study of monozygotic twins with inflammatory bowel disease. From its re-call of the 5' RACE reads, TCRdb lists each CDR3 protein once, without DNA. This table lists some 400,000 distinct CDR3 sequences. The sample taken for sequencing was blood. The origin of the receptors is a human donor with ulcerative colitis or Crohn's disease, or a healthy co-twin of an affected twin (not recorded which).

This CDR3 is CASSRDDKDFYGYTF. The chain links TRBV4-2 to TRBJ1-2. This CDR3 has 15 amino acids. Germline V gene data show CDR1 as LGHNA and CDR2 as YNFKEQ.

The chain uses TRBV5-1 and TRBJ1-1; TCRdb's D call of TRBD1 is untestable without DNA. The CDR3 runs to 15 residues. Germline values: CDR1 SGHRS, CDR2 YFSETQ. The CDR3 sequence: CASSLEGAQNTEAFF.

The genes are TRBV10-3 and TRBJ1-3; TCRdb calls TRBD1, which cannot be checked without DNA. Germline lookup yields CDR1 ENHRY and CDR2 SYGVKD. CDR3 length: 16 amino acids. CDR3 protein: CAILDRGRAAGNTIYF.

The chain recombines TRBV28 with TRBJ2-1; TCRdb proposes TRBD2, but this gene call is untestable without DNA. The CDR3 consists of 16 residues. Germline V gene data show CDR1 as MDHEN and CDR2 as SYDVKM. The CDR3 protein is CASSLWVAGGDNEQFF.

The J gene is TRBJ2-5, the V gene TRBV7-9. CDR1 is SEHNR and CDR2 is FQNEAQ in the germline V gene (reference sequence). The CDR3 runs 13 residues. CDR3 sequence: CASSFSSWETQYF.

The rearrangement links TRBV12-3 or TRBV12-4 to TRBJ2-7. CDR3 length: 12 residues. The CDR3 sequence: CASSLAIYEQYF.

The CDR3 sequence is CASSLTYGPYGYTF. The chain employs TRBV27 and TRBJ1-2. The CDR3 is made up of 14 amino acids. The germline V gene has CDR1 MNHEY and CDR2 SMNVEV (reference sequence).

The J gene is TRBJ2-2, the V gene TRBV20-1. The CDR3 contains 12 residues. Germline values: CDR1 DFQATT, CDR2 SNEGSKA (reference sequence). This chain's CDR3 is CSAYWVTGELFF.

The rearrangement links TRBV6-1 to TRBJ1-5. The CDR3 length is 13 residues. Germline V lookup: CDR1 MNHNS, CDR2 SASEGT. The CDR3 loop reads CASSEQNPQPQHF.

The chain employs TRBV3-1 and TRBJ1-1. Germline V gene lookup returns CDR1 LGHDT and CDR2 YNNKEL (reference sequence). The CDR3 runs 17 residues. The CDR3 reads CASSQGGKEGPNTEAFF.

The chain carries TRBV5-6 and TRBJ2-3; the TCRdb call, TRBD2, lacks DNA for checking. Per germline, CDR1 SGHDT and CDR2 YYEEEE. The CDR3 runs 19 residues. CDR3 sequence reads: CASSLGLAGGSGFTDTQYF.

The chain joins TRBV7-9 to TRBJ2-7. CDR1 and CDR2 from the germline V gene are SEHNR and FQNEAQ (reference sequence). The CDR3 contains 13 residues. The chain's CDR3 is CASSLQASYEQYF.

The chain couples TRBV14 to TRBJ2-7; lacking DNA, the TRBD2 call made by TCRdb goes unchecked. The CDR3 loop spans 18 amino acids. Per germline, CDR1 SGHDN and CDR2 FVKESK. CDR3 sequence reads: CASSQDYRPGTALFEQYF.

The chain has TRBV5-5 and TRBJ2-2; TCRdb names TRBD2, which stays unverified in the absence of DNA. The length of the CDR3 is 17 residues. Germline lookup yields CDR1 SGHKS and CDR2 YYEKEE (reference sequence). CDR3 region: CASTRTSGGGDTGELFF.

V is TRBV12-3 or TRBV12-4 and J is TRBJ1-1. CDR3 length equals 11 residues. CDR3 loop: CASSLVGRAFF.

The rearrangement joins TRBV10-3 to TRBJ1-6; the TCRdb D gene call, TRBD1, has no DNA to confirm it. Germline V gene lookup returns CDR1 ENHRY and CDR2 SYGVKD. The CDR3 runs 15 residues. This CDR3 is CASWEGGTYNSPLHF.

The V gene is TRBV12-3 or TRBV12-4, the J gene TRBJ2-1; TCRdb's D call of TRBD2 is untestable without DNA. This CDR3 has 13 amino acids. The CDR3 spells CASSLQLANEQFF.

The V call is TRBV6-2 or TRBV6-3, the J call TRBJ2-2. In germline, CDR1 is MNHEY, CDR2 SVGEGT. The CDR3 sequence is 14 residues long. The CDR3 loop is CASSYFRNTGELFF.

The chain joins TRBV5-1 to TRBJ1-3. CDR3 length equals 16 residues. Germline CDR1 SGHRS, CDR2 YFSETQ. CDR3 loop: CASSLDMGMGGNTIYF.

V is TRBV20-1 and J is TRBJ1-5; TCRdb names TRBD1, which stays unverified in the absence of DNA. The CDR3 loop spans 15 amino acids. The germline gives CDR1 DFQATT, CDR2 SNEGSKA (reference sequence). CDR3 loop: CSARELDNSNQPQHF.

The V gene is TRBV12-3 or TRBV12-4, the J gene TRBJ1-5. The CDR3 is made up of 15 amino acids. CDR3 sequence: CASSLEDMGNQPQHF.

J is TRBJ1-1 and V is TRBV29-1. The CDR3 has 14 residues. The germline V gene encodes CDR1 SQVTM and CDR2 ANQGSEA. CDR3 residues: CSVMTDLKLYEAFF.

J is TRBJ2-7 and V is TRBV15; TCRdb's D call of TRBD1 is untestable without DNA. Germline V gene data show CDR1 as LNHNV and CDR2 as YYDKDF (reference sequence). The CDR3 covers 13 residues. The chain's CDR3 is CATSRVQGDEQYF. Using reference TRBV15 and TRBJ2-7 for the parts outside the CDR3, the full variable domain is DAMVIQNPRYQVTQFGKPVTLSCSQTLNHNVMYWYQQKSSQAPKLLFHYYDKDFNNEADTPDNFQSRRPNTSFCFLDIRSPGLGDTAMYLCATSRVQGDEQYFGPGTRLTVT.

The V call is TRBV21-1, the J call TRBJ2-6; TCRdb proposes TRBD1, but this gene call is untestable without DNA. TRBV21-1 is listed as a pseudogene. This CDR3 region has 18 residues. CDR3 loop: CASSKSTGGSSGANVLTF.

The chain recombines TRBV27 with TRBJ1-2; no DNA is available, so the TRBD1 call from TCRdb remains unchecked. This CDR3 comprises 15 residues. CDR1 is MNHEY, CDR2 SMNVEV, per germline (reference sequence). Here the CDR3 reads CASSLSRQTYYGYTF.

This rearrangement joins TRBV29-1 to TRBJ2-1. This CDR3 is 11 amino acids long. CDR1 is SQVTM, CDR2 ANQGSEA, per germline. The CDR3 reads CSAVIGNEQFF.

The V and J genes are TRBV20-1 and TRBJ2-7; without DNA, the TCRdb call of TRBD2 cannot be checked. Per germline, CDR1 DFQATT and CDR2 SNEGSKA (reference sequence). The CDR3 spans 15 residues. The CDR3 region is CSARGGLAFSNEQYF.

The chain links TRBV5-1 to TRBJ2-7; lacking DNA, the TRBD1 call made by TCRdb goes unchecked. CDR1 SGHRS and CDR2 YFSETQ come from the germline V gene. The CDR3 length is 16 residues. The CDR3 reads CASSLSYIGASYEQYF.

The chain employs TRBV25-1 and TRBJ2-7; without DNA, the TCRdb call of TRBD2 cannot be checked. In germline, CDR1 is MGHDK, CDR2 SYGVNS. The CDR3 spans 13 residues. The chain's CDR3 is CASGRTGDYEQYF.

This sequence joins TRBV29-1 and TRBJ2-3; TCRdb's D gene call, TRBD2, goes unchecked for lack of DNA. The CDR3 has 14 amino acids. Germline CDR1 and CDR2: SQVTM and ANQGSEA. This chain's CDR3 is CSVERLAGQDTQYF.

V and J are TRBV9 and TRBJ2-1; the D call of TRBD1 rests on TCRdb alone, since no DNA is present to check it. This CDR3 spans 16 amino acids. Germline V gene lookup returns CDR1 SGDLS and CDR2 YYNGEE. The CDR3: CASSVGGTGIYNEQFF.